The entry below gives a single T cell receptor beta chain sequence along with its context. Primers included in the PCR were 60 Vbeta and 13 Jbeta primers. Here immunoSEQ multiplex PCR was the method, and the copy in TCRdb shows in-frame clones only, minus some. The table records 130,000 or so clones, roughly 80% of them present only once. These data belong to a study of cytomegalovirus exposure and HLA in healthy donors. When sampled, the donors appeared nominally healthy, though they likely had unrecorded immune exposures. Germline CDR1 is MNHEY and CDR2 is SMNVEV (reference sequence). This CDR3 is 14 amino acids long. The V and J ends lost 0 bases and 6 bases respectively, with 12 bases between them.

The TCR comes from a woman aged 40-49 years in good health and CMV-seronegative. The chain recombines TRBV27 with TRBJ2-7; tentative D call: TRBD1 (6 bases). Sequenced: PBMCs. CDR3 bases: TGTGCCAGCAGTTTATCTGCCAGGGGAAGCGAGCAGTACTTC. Protein product: CASSLSARGSEQYF.